Following are 12 T cell receptor beta chains from one sample sequenced in a study of blood T cell repertoires in COVID-19. Libraries were prepared by immunoSEQ multiplex PCR; TCRdb keeps only in-frame clonotypes and omits some of them. The sample records hundreds of thousands of clones, about nine tenths being singletons. The sample consisted of peripheral blood. The receptors shown here come from a woman aged 18-29 years with acute or convalescent COVID-19.

The chain combines TRBV7-2 with TRBJ1-2; weak D call: TRBD1 (6 bases). Trimming pared 1 base from V and 8 bases from J, leaving 11 bases between. Germline CDR1 and CDR2: SGHTA and FQGNSA. The CDR3 contains 13 residues. CDR3 in amino acids: CASSLGQVGGYTF. The CDR3, as DNA: TGTGCCAGCAGCTTAGGACAGGTTGGCGGCTACACCTTC. Full variable domain (missing parts from reference TRBV7-2 and TRBJ1-2): GAGVSQSPSNKVTEKGKDVELRCDPISGHTALYWYRQSLGQGLEFLIYFQGNSAPDKSGLPSDRFSAERTGGSVSTLTIQRTQQEDSAVYLCASSLGQVGGYTFGSGTRLTVV.

The gene calls are TRBV4-3 and TRBJ1-2, with 7 bases that match TRBD1. CDR3 length: 15 amino acids. In germline, CDR1 is LGHNA, CDR2 YSLEER. Trimming cost V 0 bases and J 7 bases; bases outside gene matches: 8. The CDR3 DNA reads TGCGCCAGCAGCCAAGATTTGACAGGGTACCCTGGCTACACCTTC. It specifies CASSQDLTGYPGYTF.

This chain connects TRBV5-8 to TRBJ1-2, with 11 bases fitting TRBD1. V dropped 4 bases and J dropped 8; count of bases not matched to a gene: 4. This CDR3 spans 13 amino acids. Per the germline V gene, CDR1 is SGHTS and CDR2 is YDEGEE. The CDR3 bases are TGTGCCAGCAGCCAGGGACAGGGGGTCGGCTACACCTTC. It codes for CASSQGQGVGYTF.

J is TRBJ1-4 and V is TRBV4-3; D ambiguous. There are 15 residues in the CDR3. Germline V gives CDR1 LGHNA, CDR2 YSLEER. V gave up 2 bases and J gave up 3 bases, with 10 bases separating them. The CDR3 DNA follows: TGCGCCAGCAGCCAATTCCTGCGGTCTAATGAAAAACTGTTTTTT. Amino acids: CASSQFLRSNEKLFF.

This clone appeared a single time. V gene TRBV19 combines with J gene TRBJ1-5, with D possibly being TRBD1 (5 bases). Germline CDR1 and CDR2: LNHDA and SQIVND (reference sequence). Trimming took off 7 bases at V and 4 bases at J, with 14 bases between the two ends. The length of the CDR3 is 14 residues. The CDR3 coding sequence is TGTGCCAGTACCGAAGACAGAGGAAATCAGCCCCAGCATTTT. Translating gives CASTEDRGNQPQHF.

The chain links TRBV3-1 (or the pseudogene TRBV3-2) to TRBJ1-3; no clear D. The CDR3 is 15 amino acids. Germline CDR1 and CDR2: LGHDT and YNNKEL (reference sequence). Trimming took off 4 bases at V and 2 bases at J, with 12 bases between the two ends. This CDR3 reads CASSPFSGPGNTIYF. CDR3 DNA: TGTGCCAGCAGCCCCTTTTCAGGCCCTGGAAACACCATATATTTT.

The J gene is TRBJ1-2, the V gene TRBV10-3; unclear D gene. The CDR3 has 14 residues. Germline loops: CDR1 ENHRY, CDR2 SYGVKD. Between the trimmed V and J ends, which lost 4 bases and 5 bases, there was a span of 14 bases. The CDR3 sequence is CAISVEGNGYGYTF. CDR3 DNA sequence: TGTGCCATCAGTGTTGAGGGAAATGGTTATGGCTACACCTTC.

The chain recombines TRBV5-4 with TRBJ1-6, with no clear D. V was shortened by 0 bases and J by 5 bases, with 6 bases between the two germline ends. CDR3 length equals 14 residues. Germline CDR1 reads SGHNT; CDR2 reads YYREEE (reference sequence). The CDR3 loop is CASSLDSDNSPLHF. CDR3 bases: TGTGCCAGCAGCTTGGACAGTGATAATTCACCCCTCCACTTT.

CDR3 protein: CASSYSGGIHGYTF. CDR3 bases: TGTGCCAGCAGTTACTCGGGAGGGATCCATGGCTACACCTTC. The chain has TRBV6-5 and TRBJ1-2; D ambiguous. The CDR3 loop spans 14 amino acids. CDR1 MNHEY and CDR2 SVGAGI come from the germline V gene. The germline V and J ends were trimmed by 0 bases and 6 bases, with 11 bases remaining between them.

The chain is built from TRBV15 and TRBJ1-2, with TRBD1 matching over 9 bases. The germline CDR1 and CDR2 sequences are LNHNV and YYDKDF (reference sequence). The V gene end was trimmed by 4 bases and the J gene end by 4 bases; junction bases not matched to a gene: 4. This CDR3 has 14 amino acids. CDR3 coding DNA: TGTGCCACCAGCATAACAGGGGGCGGCTATGGCTACACCTTC. The encoded protein is CATSITGGGYGYTF.

This chain joins TRBV7-9 and TRBJ2-7; 8 bases agree with TRBD2. V trimming: 6 bases; J trimming: 3 bases; junction bases outside the gene matches: 16. CDR1 and CDR2 (germline): SEHNR, FQNEAQ (reference sequence). The CDR3 sequence is 17 residues long. The CDR3 is CASRKGGTGGRIYEQYF. The DNA for the CDR3 is TGTGCCAGCAGAAAGGGGGGAACCGGCGGGAGGATCTACGAGCAGTACTTC. The whole variable domain, remainder taken from reference TRBV7-9 and TRBJ2-7, is DTGVSQNPRHKITKRGQNVTFRCDPISEHNRLYWYRQTLGQGPEFLTYFQNEAQLEKSRLLSDRFSAERPKGSFSTLEIQRTEQGDSAMYLCASRKGGTGGRIYEQYFGPGTRLTVT.

The V and J genes are TRBV12-3 or TRBV12-4 and TRBJ1-1; the D is unclear. This CDR3 is built from 13 residues. Trimming took off 6 bases at V and 1 base at J, with 9 bases between the two ends. The CDR3 loop is CASSLTPNTEAFF. The CDR3 DNA follows: TGTGCCAGCAGCCTGACACCGAACACTGAAGCTTTCTTT.